This is a list of T cell receptor beta chains from one sample in a study of metastatic and nonmetastatic thyroid tumors. TCRdb re-called the PCR reads via MiXCR. The sample consists of about 41,000 clones, approximately 25% of them appearing once. Sequenced sample: tumor tissue. Receptors were obtained from a female donor with papillary thyroid cancer or a benign thyroid nodule (not recorded which). Some clones in this sample may be carry-over from other donors' samples. The CDR3 runs from the conserved cysteine through the conserved F or W. The D gene is left open where the match is weak. Clone size is given for some rows only: seen once, a few or many times, or a class if the clone is expanded.

>TRBV2|few|TRBD2|TRBJ2-3
CAGLRTSRTDTQYF
TGTGCCGGCCTCAGGACTAGCCGCACAGATACGCAGTATTTT
>TRBV7-2|many|TRBD1|TRBJ1-1
CASSSHGTVNTEAFF
TGTGCCAGCAGCTCTCATGGGACAGTGAACACTGAAGCTTTCTTT
>TRBV15|-|TRBD1|TRBJ2-2
CATSSRGLFGTGELFF
TGTGCCACCAGCAGCAGGGGGCTATTCGGCACCGGGGAGCTGTTTTTT
>TRBV9|-|-|TRBJ2-7
CASSVDSGATYEQYF
TGTGCCAGCAGCGTTGATAGCGGAGCCACCTACGAGCAGTACTTC
>TRBV5-1|many|-|TRBJ1-5
CASSLEGNGPPQHF
TGCGCCAGCAGCTTGGAAGGGAATGGGCCACCCCAGCATTTT
>TRBV27|many|-|TRBJ2-2
CASSLRGTGELFF
TGTGCCAGCAGTTTGAGGGGTACCGGGGAGCTGTTTTTT
>TRBV2|many|TRBD2|TRBJ2-5
CASRTSGRETQYF
TGTGCCAGCAGGACTAGCGGGAGAGAGACCCAGTACTTC
>TRBV11-1|many|TRBD2|TRBJ2-3
CASSLAALAGYTDTQYF
TGTGCCAGCAGCTTAGCGGCGCTAGCGGGGTACACAGATACGCAGTATTTT
>TRBV5-6|-|-|TRBJ1-2
CASSPTGTNYGYTF
TGCGCCAGCAGCCCGACAGGCACTAACTATGGCTACACCTTC
>TRBV5-5|-|TRBD1|TRBJ1-2
CASSRRTGEDYGYTF
TGTGCCAGCAGCCGAAGGACAGGGGAGGACTATGGCTACACCTTC
>TRBV11-2|many|-|TRBJ1-2
CASSLDSSRGYTF
TGTGCCAGCAGCTTAGACTCCTCCCGGGGCTACACCTTC
>TRBV29-1|-|-|TRBJ2-5
CSVRGARQGLETQYF
TGCAGCGTCCGGGGGGCTAGACAGGGGTTGGAGACCCAGTACTTC
>TRBV4-2|many|TRBD1|TRBJ2-1
CASSQESGTGSNEQFF
TGTGCCAGCAGCCAAGAAAGCGGGACAGGGTCCAATGAGCAGTTCTTC
>TRBV6-5|many|-|TRBJ1-3
CASSYSSLRSGNTIYF
TGTGCCAGCAGTTACTCCTCTTTGCGCTCTGGAAACACCATATATTTT
>TRBV5-6|-|-|TRBJ2-3
CASSLDPLNVDTQYF
TGTGCCAGCAGCTTGGACCCGCTAAACGTAGATACGCAGTATTTT
>TRBV6-6|-|-|TRBJ1-1
CASSYGRGRGRRNTEAFF
TGTGCCAGCAGTTACGGGCGGGGCAGGGGCCGAAGGAACACTGAAGCTTTCTTT
>TRBV6-4|-|-|TRBJ1-1
CASRMDRLNTEAFF
TGTGCCAGCAGGATGGACAGATTGAACACTGAAGCTTTCTTT
>TRBV11-2|-|-|TRBJ1-1
CASSFSLMNTEAFF
TGTGCCAGCAGCTTCTCCCTTATGAACACTGAAGCTTTCTTT
>TRBV3-1|many|TRBD1|TRBJ2-7
CASSQDRAYEQYF
TGTGCCAGCAGCCAGGACAGGGCCTACGAGCAGTACTTC
>TRBV5-4|-|-|TRBJ2-1
CASSLFHAGANYNEQFF
TGTGCCAGCAGCTTGTTCCACGCAGGGGCGAACTACAATGAGCAGTTCTTC
>TRBV6-1|few|-|TRBJ1-5
CASSVQGSGAGNQPQHF
TGTGCCAGCAGTGTACAGGGCTCAGGGGCGGGCAATCAGCCCCAGCATTTT
>TRBV24-1|many|TRBD2|TRBJ2-1
CATSEVAGSYNEQFF
TGTGCCACCAGTGAGGTAGCGGGATCCTACAATGAGCAGTTCTTC
>TRBV20-1|few|TRBD1|TRBJ1-2
CSAIPSGGWGYTF
TGCAGTGCCATCCCGTCAGGGGGTTGGGGCTACACCTTC
>TRBV7-6|few|TRBD2|TRBJ2-2
CASSLRGPGLAGVRTGELFF
TGTGCCAGCAGCTTACGGGGGCCGGGACTAGCGGGAGTTCGCACCGGGGAGCTGTTTTTT
>TRBV20-1|many|-|TRBJ2-1
CSARVYTAYNEQFF
TGCAGTGCTAGAGTCTATACAGCCTACAATGAGCAGTTCTTC
>TRBV6-1|few|TRBD1|TRBJ1-2
CASVAPGGAGYTF
TGTGCCAGCGTTGCCCCAGGGGGCGCCGGCTACACCTTC
>TRBV6-6|many|TRBD1|TRBJ1-1
CASSYRWTGENLVNTEAFF
TGTGCCAGCAGTTACCGGTGGACAGGGGAGAATTTGGTGAACACTGAAGCTTTCTTT
>TRBV12-3/TRBV12-4|medium-sized|-|TRBJ2-1
CASSLWGNEQFF
TGTGCCAGCAGTTTATGGGGCAATGAGCAGTTCTTC
>TRBV10-3|many|-|TRBJ2-5
CAISPVNQETQYF
TGTGCCATCTCACCGGTCAACCAAGAGACCCAGTACTTC
>TRBV5-1|many|TRBD1|TRBJ1-1
CASRQQGAGTEAFF
TGCGCCAGCAGGCAACAGGGGGCCGGGACTGAAGCTTTCTTT
>TRBV20-1|-|TRBD2|TRBJ2-1
CSAVTSGKSYSYNEQFF
TGCAGTGCCGTGACTAGCGGGAAGTCCTACTCCTACAATGAGCAGTTCTTC
>TRBV13|many|-|TRBJ1-4
CASSARVSVANEKLFF
TGTGCCAGCAGCGCCCGAGTGTCGGTGGCTAATGAAAAACTGTTTTTT
>TRBV9|-|-|TRBJ2-3
CASSDAYTQYF
TGTGCCAGCAGCGACGCATATACGCAGTATTTT
>TRBV4-3|many|-|TRBJ1-2
CASSQDPGRNYGYTF
TGCGCCAGCAGCCAAGATCCGGGTAGGAACTATGGCTACACCTTC
>TRBV27|few|TRBD1|TRBJ2-2
CASSSRDRNTGELFF
TGTGCCAGCAGCAGCCGGGACAGAAACACCGGGGAGCTGTTTTTT
>TRBV6-2/TRBV6-3|many|TRBD2|TRBJ2-2
CASIPGLADNTGELFF
TGTGCCAGCATCCCGGGACTAGCGGATAACACCGGGGAGCTGTTTTTT
>TRBV20-1|-|-|TRBJ1-1
CSARPPEGHRNTEAFF
TGCAGTGCTAGACCACCCGAGGGACATAGGAACACTGAAGCTTTCTTT
>TRBV11-1|-|-|TRBJ1-2
CASSQTSQGFPNYGYTF
TGTGCCAGCAGCCAGACGAGTCAGGGGTTCCCTAACTATGGCTACACCTTC
>TRBV7-2|-|-|TRBJ2-3
CARSLSLTDTQYF
TGTGCCAGAAGCTTAAGCCTAACAGATACGCAGTATTTT
>TRBV2|few|-|TRBJ1-1
CAISEPVQVNTEAFF
TGTGCCATCAGTGAACCCGTACAGGTGAACACTGAAGCTTTCTTT
>TRBV18|-|TRBD1|TRBJ1-4
CASSPPSGQGEEKLFF
TGTGCCAGCTCACCACCGTCAGGACAGGGCGAAGAAAAACTGTTTTTT
>TRBV19|medium-sized|-|TRBJ2-7
CASSTSAVYEQYF
TGTGCCAGTAGTACTAGCGCGGTATACGAGCAGTACTTC
>TRBV11-2|few|-|TRBJ1-6
CASSFDSNSPLHF
TGTGCCAGCAGCTTCGACTCTAATTCACCCCTCCACTTT
>TRBV28|-|TRBD2|TRBJ2-7
CSSRPGGGERYEQYF
TGCTCCAGCAGACCGGGCGGGGGAGAGCGCTACGAGCAGTACTTC
>TRBV20-1|-|TRBD1|TRBJ1-6
CSARDLGTGSHPTNSPLHF
TGCAGTGCTAGAGATCTGGGGACAGGGAGTCACCCTACGAATTCACCCCTCCACTTT
>TRBV7-3|-|TRBD2|TRBJ2-2
CASSPTSGISGELFF
TGTGCCAGCAGCCCCACTAGCGGGATAAGCGGGGAGCTGTTTTTT
>TRBV6-1|-|TRBD1|TRBJ1-2
CASRTQGDYGYTF
TGTGCCAGCAGGACACAGGGGGACTATGGCTACACCTTC
>TRBV20-1|once|TRBD2|TRBJ2-2
CSARDPSGRASGELFF
TGCAGTGCTAGAGACCCTAGCGGGAGGGCCTCCGGGGAGCTGTTTTTT
>TRBV15|many|-|TRBJ1-2
CATSPKVWGDGYTF
TGTGCTACCAGCCCTAAGGTGTGGGGCGATGGCTACACCTTC
>TRBV6-2/TRBV6-3|many|TRBD2|TRBJ2-3
CASQSGEREADTQYF
TGTGCCAGCCAATCTGGAGAGCGGGAGGCAGATACGCAGTATTTT
>TRBV4-1|medium-sized|TRBD2|TRBJ2-1
CASSERAGGRNEQFF
TGCGCCAGCAGCGAGAGAGCGGGGGGTCGGAATGAGCAGTTCTTC
>TRBV11-2|many|TRBD2|TRBJ2-3
CASKTGGPSTDTQYF
TGTGCCAGCAAAACGGGGGGGCCTAGCACAGATACGCAGTATTTT
>TRBV5-1|-|TRBD2|TRBJ2-7
CASSRVSGRKSYEQYF
TGCGCCAGCAGCCGGGTGAGCGGGAGAAAGTCCTACGAGCAGTACTTC
>TRBV18|-|-|TRBJ2-7
CASSLQRIDEQYF
TGTGCCAGCTCACTACAACGGATCGACGAGCAGTACTTC
>TRBV20-1|-|-|TRBJ2-7
CSARPSLCEQYF
TGCAGTGCTAGACCCTCTCTCTGTGAGCAGTACTTC
>TRBV5-1|many|-|TRBJ2-3
CASSLELGSGTQYF
TGCGCCAGCAGCTTAGAACTAGGATCAGGAACGCAGTATTTT
>TRBV28|many|-|TRBJ1-3
CASRGEGPGNTIYF
TGTGCCAGCAGGGGGGAGGGTCCTGGAAACACCATATATTTT
>TRBV12-3/TRBV12-4|many|TRBD2|TRBJ2-3
CASSFRLAGGDTQYF
TGTGCCAGCAGTTTTAGGCTAGCGGGAGGAGATACGCAGTATTTT
>TRBV5-6|-|-|TRBJ1-1
CASSLVRKNTEAFF
TGTGCCAGCAGCTTGGTTCGTAAGAACACTGAAGCTTTCTTT